Below, 23 T cell receptor beta chains from the same sample are listed, as sequenced in a study of T cells expressing NK-cell markers. TCRdb re-called the 5' RACE reads, yielding one record per CDR3 amino acid sequence without DNA. The listing records over 200,000 distinct CDR3 sequences. Sequenced input: blood T cells: a sorted CD56 or NKG2C T cell subset, CD4+ or CD8+ T cells, or bulk PBMC T cells (not recorded which). These receptors were obtained from a man aged 18 to 30 in good health.

The genes are TRBV20-1 and TRBJ2-5; TCRdb names TRBD2, which stays unverified in the absence of DNA. The CDR3 totals 14 residues. CDR1 and CDR2 (germline): DFQATT, SNEGSKA (reference sequence). The CDR3 spells CSARGEGGPETQYF.

This sequence joins TRBV24-1 and TRBJ2-2; TCRdb returns TRBD1, unconfirmable since there is no DNA. The CDR3 totals 16 residues. CDR1 KGHDR and CDR2 SFDVKD come from the germline V gene. The CDR3 loop reads CATSDLRGLGTGELFF.

The rearrangement links TRBV29-1 to TRBJ1-5. This CDR3 contains 13 residues. CDR1 and CDR2 from the germline V gene are SQVTM and ANQGSEA. The CDR3 region is CSDGGQGPQPQHF.

The chain couples TRBV10-3 to TRBJ1-2; TCRdb designates TRBD1, a call that cannot be tested without DNA. The V gene's germline CDR1 is ENHRY and CDR2 SYGVKD. The CDR3 sequence is 17 residues long. CDR3 region: CAISESDRGREGYGYTF.

This chain joins TRBV27 and TRBJ2-5; TCRdb selects TRBD1, and the lack of DNA leaves this call unchecked. The V gene's germline CDR1 is MNHEY and CDR2 SMNVEV (reference sequence). This CDR3 contains 15 residues. CDR3 residues: CASSWITGAKETQYF.

This chain links TRBV5-4 with TRBJ2-5; TCRdb names TRBD1, which stays unverified in the absence of DNA. The CDR3 consists of 16 residues. Germline assignment: CDR1 SGHNT and CDR2 YYREEE (reference sequence). The CDR3 is CASSLEGTGGSETQYF.

CDR3 amino acids: CASSDDRVDIRQPQHF. The V call is TRBV12-3 or TRBV12-4, the J call TRBJ1-5; no DNA is available, so the TRBD1 call from TCRdb remains unchecked. This CDR3 is built from 16 residues.

The chain combines TRBV6-5 with TRBJ1-3; TCRdb's D call, TRBD1, is unchecked because there is no DNA. Germline V gives CDR1 MNHEY, CDR2 SVGAGI. This CDR3 has 19 amino acids. The CDR3 sequence is CASSYATGTGGSAGNTIYF.

The rearrangement links TRBV11-2 to TRBJ2-1; the D call from TCRdb, TRBD2, cannot be confirmed without DNA. The CDR3 is 15 residues long. CDR1 and CDR2 from the germline V gene are SGHAT and FQNNGV. The CDR3: CASRSLAGVMREQFF.

The chain combines TRBV6-1 with TRBJ2-7; TCRdb reports TRBD2, a call that lacks DNA to check it against. The CDR3 contains 16 residues. The V gene's germline CDR1 is MNHNS and CDR2 SASEGT. The CDR3 region is CASSRAMGSNSYEQYF.

The J gene is TRBJ1-2, the V gene TRBV2; with no DNA, the TCRdb D assignment of TRBD1 cannot be verified. The V gene's germline CDR1 is SNHLY and CDR2 FYNNEI. This CDR3 has 13 residues. CDR3 loop: CASNIDREYGYTF.

The V gene is TRBV10-2, the J gene TRBJ2-1; TCRdb indicates TRBD1, and absent DNA this call remains unverified. In germline, CDR1 is WSHSY, CDR2 SAAADI. The CDR3 extends over 14 amino acids. The CDR3 reads CASSKQQGRNEQFF.

The CDR3 spells CASSRRTSGSFYEQFF. The chain couples TRBV13 to TRBJ2-1; checking the TCRdb D call of TRBD2 is not possible without DNA. Germline CDR1 is PRHDT and CDR2 is FYEKMQ (reference sequence). This CDR3 spans 16 amino acids.

The chain recombines TRBV25-1 with TRBJ1-4. The CDR3 is made up of 12 amino acids. CDR1 is MGHDK, CDR2 SYGVNS, per germline. The CDR3 protein is CASSPKAGGLFF.

The V call is TRBV6-5, the J call TRBJ1-1; TCRdb gives TRBD1 as the D gene, but with no DNA this cannot be confirmed. Germline CDR1 and CDR2: MNHEY and SVGAGI. The CDR3 is made up of 12 amino acids. CDR3 residues: CASSPQGGEAFF.

The chain uses TRBV27 and TRBJ2-3; there is no DNA to check the TCRdb D call of TRBD2. The CDR3 covers 13 residues. CDR1 is MNHEY and CDR2 is SMNVEV in the germline V gene (reference sequence). CDR3 loop: CASSFPPIDTQYF.

The chain uses TRBV6-1 and TRBJ2-2; absent DNA, TCRdb's TRBD1 call cannot be checked. Germline CDR1 MNHNS, CDR2 SASEGT. CDR3 length equals 18 residues. The chain's CDR3 is CASNPPAGGRTNTGELFF.

CDR3: CSVLGQLGTQYF. The chain joins TRBV29-1 to TRBJ2-3; TCRdb returns TRBD1, unconfirmable since there is no DNA. The CDR3 is made up of 12 amino acids. Looked up from germline, CDR1 is SQVTM and CDR2 is ANQGSEA.

The chain recombines TRBV18 with TRBJ1-1; TCRdb indicates TRBD1, and absent DNA this call remains unverified. The germline V gene encodes CDR1 KGHSH and CDR2 LQKENI. The CDR3 sequence is 14 residues long. The CDR3: CASSLGTENTEAFF.

The chain employs TRBV11-2 and TRBJ1-5. CDR1 and CDR2 (germline): SGHAT, FQNNGV. The CDR3 length is 17 residues. CDR3 residues: CASSLESIRGSNQPQHF.

The chain has TRBV10-2 and TRBJ2-3; TCRdb's assignment of TRBD1 cannot be checked, as there is no DNA. Germline CDR1 and CDR2: WSHSY and SAAADI. The CDR3 extends over 17 amino acids. The CDR3 here is CASSESTGDRGADTQYF.

The gene calls are TRBV6-1 and TRBJ1-1; the TCRdb call, TRBD1, lacks DNA for checking. Germline-derived CDR1 and CDR2 are MNHNS and SASEGT. The CDR3 is 14 residues long. The CDR3 sequence: CASSWDSVNTEAFF.

This rearrangement joins TRBV7-2 to TRBJ2-7; TCRdb calls TRBD2, which cannot be checked without DNA. The length of the CDR3 is 17 residues. Germline CDR1 SGHTA, CDR2 FQGNSA. CDR3 sequence: CASSLRGAGDYPYEQYF.